Below are 28 T cell receptor beta chains sequenced from a single sample in a study of control samples from healthy donors and cancer patients. Using immunoSEQ multiplex PCR, the repertoire was profiled, and TCRdb retains in-frame clones only, with some absent. The table has about 130,000 clones, just over 90% seen once; the top ten hold 1.5% to 2%. The sample was PBMCs. These receptors all stem from a man in his fifties or sixties with head and neck cancer.

The rearrangement joins TRBV2 to TRBJ1-2; D remains ambiguous. There are 12 residues in the CDR3. V lost 3 bases to trimming and J lost 5 bases, with 7 bases between them. From germline, CDR1 is SNHLY and CDR2 FYNNEI. In nucleotides, the CDR3 is TGTGCCAGCAGTGAGACTACGTATGGCTACACCTTC. It encodes CASSETTYGYTF.

The genes are TRBV7-8 and TRBJ2-2; possibly TRBD1 or TRBD2 for D (5 bases each). The CDR3 contains 16 residues. The ends were cut back, 3 bases at V and 7 bases at J, with 18 bases in the middle. The germline V gene encodes CDR1 SGHVS and CDR2 FQNEAQ. The CDR3 region is CASSLELPGADGELFF. The CDR3 nucleotides are TGTGCCAGCAGCTTGGAACTTCCCGGGGCCGACGGGGAGCTGTTTTTT.

The rearrangement uses TRBV29-1 and TRBJ2-1; a possible D gene is TRBD1 (6 bases). Germline V lookup: CDR1 SQVTM, CDR2 ANQGSEA. The germline V and J ends were trimmed by 7 bases and 4 bases, with 11 bases remaining between them. This CDR3 contains 12 residues. Written as DNA, the CDR3 is TGCAGCGCCTGGACAGAATACAATGAGCAGTTCTTC. This codes for CSAWTEYNEQFF.

The chain combines TRBV7-2 with TRBJ1-2, with D perhaps TRBD1 (5 bases). Germline V lookup: CDR1 SGHTA, CDR2 FQGNSA. Between the trimmed V and J ends, which lost 3 bases and 4 bases, there was a span of 15 bases. This CDR3 region has 15 residues. The CDR3 loop is CASSFSLVGAYGYTF. The DNA for the CDR3 is TGTGCCAGCAGCTTCAGTCTCGTTGGGGCCTATGGCTACACCTTC.

This chain uses TRBV18 with TRBJ2-6, with D hard to call. Germline lookup yields CDR1 KGHSH and CDR2 LQKENI. CDR3 size: 16 residues. V dropped 0 bases and J dropped 2 bases, with 8 bases sitting between them. The CDR3 DNA sequence: TGTGCCAGCTCACCACCGGGCGTAGCTGGGGCCAACGTCCTGACTTTC. This gives the protein CASSPPGVAGANVLTF.

In this sample, this clone turned up once. The chain uses TRBV7-9 and TRBJ2-5; D possibly corresponds to TRBD1 (6 bases). V shed 2 bases and J shed 3 bases, with 10 bases lying between them. The germline CDR1 and CDR2 sequences are SEHNR and FQNEAQ (reference sequence). The CDR3 contains 14 residues. This CDR3 is CASSLMAGEETQYF. As DNA, the CDR3 is TGTGCCAGCAGCTTAATGGCAGGGGAAGAGACCCAGTACTTC.

Notes on this clone: One end of the junction does not line up with germline, which may come from a read error. The rearrangement joins TRBV10-3 to TRBJ2-3; TRBD2 might be the D (5 bases). The length of the CDR3 is 14 residues. Germline V gene sequence: CDR1 ENHRY, CDR2 SYGVKD. CDR3 bases: TGTACCATCAGTGATCGGGGTAGCACAGATACGCAGTATTTT. Protein: CTISDRGSTDTQYF.

The rearrangement joins TRBV7-9 to TRBJ2-7, with 8 bases identical to TRBD1. The CDR3 sequence is 13 residues long. From germline, CDR1 is SEHNR and CDR2 FQNEAQ (reference sequence). J gave up 7 bases and V 3 bases, and 5 bases lay outside the gene matches. The CDR3 DNA reads TGTGCCAGCAGCTTGACAGGGGCGGATGAGCAGTACTTC. Its protein product is CASSLTGADEQYF.

This clone was observed a single time. This chain joins TRBV30 and TRBJ1-2, with D hard to call. Germline V gene data show CDR1 as GTSNPN and CDR2 as SVGIG (reference sequence). V was trimmed by 2 bases and J by 2 bases, leaving 12 bases between them. This CDR3 spans 14 amino acids. The CDR3 nucleotides are TGTGCCTGGAGTCTCAACTGGGCAAACTATGGCTACACCTTC. Translating gives CAWSLNWANYGYTF.

The table lists this clone with a count of one. The rearrangement uses TRBV20-1 and TRBJ1-1, with no clear D. Germline CDR1 is DFQATT and CDR2 is SNEGSKA (reference sequence). The germline V and J ends were trimmed by 6 bases and 6 bases, with 11 bases remaining between them. This CDR3 spans 11 amino acids. The CDR3 protein is CSAGGRPEAFF. CDR3 in DNA: TGCAGTGCGGGTGGCCGCCCTGAAGCTTTCTTT.

V gene TRBV7-9 combines with J gene TRBJ1-1, with TRBD1 matching over 7 bases. V gave up 5 bases and J gave up 12 bases; unmatched junction bases: 9. CDR3 length: 12 residues. Germline CDR1 and CDR2: SEHNR and FQNEAQ (reference sequence). In DNA, the CDR3 is TGTGCCAGCAGCGGTACAGGGGCATTAACTTTCTTT. This translates into CASSGTGALTFF.

The chain is built from TRBV3-1 (or the pseudogene TRBV3-2) and TRBJ2-1; D remains ambiguous. This CDR3 has 12 residues. Looked up from germline, CDR1 is LGHDT and CDR2 is YNNKEL (reference sequence). Trimming stripped 3 bases from V and 10 bases from J, with 10 bases between. The DNA for the CDR3 is TGTGCCAGCAGCCAGCACTCCGAAGAGCAGTTCTTC. It yields the protein CASSQHSEEQFF.

The chain uses TRBV30 and TRBJ2-7, with a possible D match to TRBD1 (6 bases). Germline V gene sequence: CDR1 GTSNPN, CDR2 SVGIG (reference sequence). This CDR3 is 11 amino acids long. V was pared by 8 bases and J by 1 base, with 9 bases between. The CDR3 bases are TGTGCCGTACAGGGTTCCTACGAGCAGTACTTC. Its translation is CAVQGSYEQYF.

The V gene is TRBV11-2, the J gene TRBJ1-6, with D maybe TRBD1 (6 bases). Trimming removed 1 base from V and 10 bases from J, with 14 bases in between. Germline V gene lookup returns CDR1 SGHAT and CDR2 FQNNGV. The CDR3 sequence is 15 residues long. In DNA, the CDR3 is TGTGCCAGCAGCTTAGGGGCAGGGGCATTGTCACCCCTCCACTTT. Encoded protein: CASSLGAGALSPLHF.

The gene calls are TRBV9 and TRBJ1-5, with D tentatively TRBD1 (5 bases). V lost 2 bases to trimming and J lost 0 bases, with 9 bases between them. Germline V CDR1 and CDR2: SGDLS, YYNGEE. CDR3 length: 15 residues. As DNA, the CDR3 is TGTGCCAGCAGCGTTCGCCAGGGTAGCAATCAGCCCCAGCATTTT. The encoded protein is CASSVRQGSNQPQHF.

The chain recombines TRBV21-1 with TRBJ1-2. TRBV21-1 is a pseudogene. CDR3 size: 12 residues. CDR3 in amino acids: CASSKGGYGYTF. The CDR3 DNA is TGTGCCAGCAGCAAAGGAGGATATGGCTACACCTTC.

This rearrangement joins TRBV3-1 (or the pseudogene TRBV3-2) to TRBJ2-1; the D gene could be TRBD1 or TRBD2 (7 bases each). The germline V gene encodes CDR1 LGHDT and CDR2 YNNKEL (reference sequence). The CDR3 is 16 amino acids. The V and J ends lost 4 bases and 3 bases respectively, with 16 bases between them. CDR3 sequence (DNA): TGTGCCAGCAGCCTCAGGGGGGACTACCTCTACAATGAGCAGTTCTTC. This codes for CASSLRGDYLYNEQFF.

The chain links TRBV27 to TRBJ2-3, with a weak D call TRBD2 (6 bases). The length of the CDR3 is 17 residues. Trimming stripped 4 bases from V and 4 bases from J, with 21 bases between. CDR1 and CDR2 (germline): MNHEY, SMNVEV (reference sequence). CDR3 DNA sequence: TGTGCCAGCAGTTCGCAGGGTTATGCAAGGGAGGCAGATACGCAGTATTTT. The encoded protein is CASSSQGYAREADTQYF.

This chain joins TRBV7-3 and TRBJ2-7, with a weak D call TRBD1 (6 bases). This CDR3 has 15 residues. The V gene lost 3 bases and the J gene lost 3 bases, with 15 bases spanning the gap. Germline loops: CDR1 SGHTA, CDR2 FQGTGA. The CDR3 DNA reads TGTGCCAGCAGCTTGGAACCGGGACACATCTACGAGCAGTACTTC. Protein sequence: CASSLEPGHIYEQYF.

J is TRBJ2-1 and V is TRBV7-9; D is ambiguous. This CDR3 is 13 amino acids long. V dropped 0 bases and J dropped 7 bases, with 7 bases sitting between them. Germline CDR1 reads SEHNR; CDR2 reads FQNEAQ (reference sequence). The CDR3 loop is CASSLARWNEQFF. DNA of the CDR3: TGTGCCAGCAGCTTAGCTCGTTGGAATGAGCAGTTCTTC. The entire variable domain, with the rest obtained from reference TRBV7-9 and TRBJ2-1, is as follows: DTGVSQNPRHKITKRGQNVTFRCDPISEHNRLYWYRQTLGQGPEFLTYFQNEAQLEKSRLLSDRFSAERPKGSFSTLEIQRTEQGDSAMYLCASSLARWNEQFFGPGTRLTVL.

This clone has a single count. The chain recombines TRBV30 with TRBJ2-7; 8 positions match TRBD2. The CDR3 runs 12 residues. Germline lookup yields CDR1 GTSNPN and CDR2 SVGIG (reference sequence). Unmatched junction bases numbered 4, after V lost 6 bases and J lost 3 bases. The CDR3 coding sequence is TGTGCCTGTGCGGGACTAGGCTACGAGCAGTACTTC. Encoded protein: CACAGLGYEQYF.

This clone has a handful of counts. V is TRBV28 and J is TRBJ2-7; tentative D call: TRBD1 (6 bases). The germline V gene has CDR1 MDHEN and CDR2 SYDVKM. Between the trimmed V and J ends, which lost 4 bases and 2 bases, there was a span of 12 bases. The CDR3 length is 14 residues. CDR3 coding DNA: TGTGCCAGCAGTTCCGGACAGCTACCCTACGAGCAGTACTTC. This encodes CASSSGQLPYEQYF.

The sample holds one count of this clone. This sequence joins TRBV5-1 and TRBJ2-1; no clear D. V gave up 4 bases and J gave up 0 bases, with 11 bases separating them. CDR3 length: 15 amino acids. From germline, CDR1 is SGHRS and CDR2 YFSETQ. CDR3 in amino acids: CASSIDSSSYNEQFF. The CDR3 region has the DNA TGCGCCAGCAGCATCGACTCCTCCTCCTACAATGAGCAGTTCTTC. The full variable domain, rest sourced from reference TRBV5-1 and TRBJ2-1, is KAGVTQTPRYLIKTRGQQVTLSCSPISGHRSVSWYQQTPGQGLQFLFEYFSETQRNKGNFPGRFSGRQFSNSRSEMNVSTLELGDSALYLCASSIDSSSYNEQFFGPGTRLTVL.

This clone was seen just once. The same CDR3 can be traced to other DNA sequences in this sample. The J gene is TRBJ1-1, the V gene TRBV3-1 (or the pseudogene TRBV3-2); D unresolved. V was pared by 1 base and J by 8 bases, with 8 bases between. This CDR3 comprises 12 residues. Germline CDR1 is LGHDT and CDR2 is YNNKEL (reference sequence). The DNA of the CDR3 is TGTGCCAGCAGCCAAGTAACTGGCGAAGCTTTCTTT. This encodes CASSQVTGEAFF.

A single count supports this clone. The chain couples TRBV4-3 to TRBJ2-7; TRBD2 matches at 8 bases. Trimming at V came to 0 bases and at J to 2 bases, leaving 9 bases not matched to a gene. The CDR3 is 17 amino acids. Germline V CDR1 and CDR2: LGHNA, YSLEER. CDR3 nucleotide sequence: TGCGCCAGCAGCCAAGAGCGTTCGGGGGGGCCGACCTACGAGCAGTACTTC. Protein product: CASSQERSGGPTYEQYF.

The gene calls are TRBV24-1 and TRBJ2-5, with D perhaps TRBD2 (5 bases). CDR1 and CDR2 from the germline V gene are KGHDR and SFDVKD. CDR3 length: 15 amino acids. The V end lost 7 bases, the J end lost 5 bases, and 19 bases lay between the germline ends. CDR3 nucleotide sequence: TGTGCCACCAGATACGGACCCCTGAGGGAGGAGACCCAGTACTTC. It specifies CATRYGPLREETQYF.

This chain connects TRBV4-3 to TRBJ1-4; D call uncertain. This CDR3 comprises 15 residues. The germline V gene has CDR1 LGHNA and CDR2 YSLEER. V lost 0 bases and J lost 1, with 6 bases in between. The CDR3 reads CASSQDRRTNEKLFF. In DNA, the CDR3 is TGCGCCAGCAGCCAAGATAGGAGAACTAATGAAAAACTGTTTTTT.

This chain connects TRBV27 to TRBJ1-4, with D unresolved. The germline V gene encodes CDR1 MNHEY and CDR2 SMNVEV (reference sequence). V was clipped by 1 base and J by 7 bases, with 10 bases between them. The CDR3 runs to 14 residues. Written as DNA, the CDR3 is TGTGCCAGCAGTTTATTAGCAGGTGGTGAAAAACTGTTTTTT. Translating it yields CASSLLAGGEKLFF.